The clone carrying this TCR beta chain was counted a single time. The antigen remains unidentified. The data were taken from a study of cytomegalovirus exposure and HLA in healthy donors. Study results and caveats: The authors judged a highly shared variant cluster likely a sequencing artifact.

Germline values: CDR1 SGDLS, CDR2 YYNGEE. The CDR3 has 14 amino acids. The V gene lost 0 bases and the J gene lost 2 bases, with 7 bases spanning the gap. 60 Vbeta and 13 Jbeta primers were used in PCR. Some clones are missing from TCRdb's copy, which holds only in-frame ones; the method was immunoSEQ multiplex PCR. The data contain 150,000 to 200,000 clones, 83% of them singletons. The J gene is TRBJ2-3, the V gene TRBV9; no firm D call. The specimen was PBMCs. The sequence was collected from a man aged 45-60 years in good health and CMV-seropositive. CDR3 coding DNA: TGTGCCAGCAGCGTAGGAGACACCACAGATACGCAGTATTTT. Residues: CASSVGDTTDTQYF. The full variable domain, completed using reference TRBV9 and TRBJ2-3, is DSGVTQTPKHLITATGQRVTLRCSPRSGDLSVYWYQQSLDQGLQFLIQYYNGEERAKGNILERFSAQQFPDLHSELNLSSLELGDSALYFCASSVGDTTDTQYFGPGTRLTVL.